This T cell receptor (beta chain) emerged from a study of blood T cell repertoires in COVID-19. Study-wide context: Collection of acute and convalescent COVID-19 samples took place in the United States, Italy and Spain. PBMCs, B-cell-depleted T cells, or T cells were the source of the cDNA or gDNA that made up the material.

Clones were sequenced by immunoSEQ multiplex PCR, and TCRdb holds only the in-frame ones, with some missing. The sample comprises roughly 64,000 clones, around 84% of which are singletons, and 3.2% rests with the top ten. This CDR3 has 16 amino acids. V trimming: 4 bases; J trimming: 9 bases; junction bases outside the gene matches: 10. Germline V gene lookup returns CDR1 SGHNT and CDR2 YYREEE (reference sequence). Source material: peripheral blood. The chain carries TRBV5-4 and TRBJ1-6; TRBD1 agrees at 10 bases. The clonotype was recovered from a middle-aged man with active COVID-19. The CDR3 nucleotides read TGTGCCAGCAGCGGCTGGGACAGGGGAGGCCGTTCACCCCTCCACTTT. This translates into CASSGWDRGGRSPLHF.